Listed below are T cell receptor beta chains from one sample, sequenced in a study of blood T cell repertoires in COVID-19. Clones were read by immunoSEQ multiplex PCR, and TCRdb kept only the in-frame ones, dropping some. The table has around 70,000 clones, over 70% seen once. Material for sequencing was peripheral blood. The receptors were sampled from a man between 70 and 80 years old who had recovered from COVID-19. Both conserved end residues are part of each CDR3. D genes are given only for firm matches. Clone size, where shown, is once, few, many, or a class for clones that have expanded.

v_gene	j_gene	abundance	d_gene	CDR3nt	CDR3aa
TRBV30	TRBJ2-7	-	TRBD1	TGTGCCTGGTGTGGACAGGGACAAGTGTACGAGCAGTACTTC	CAWCGQGQVYEQYF
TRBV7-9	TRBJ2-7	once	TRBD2	TGTGCCAGCAGCTTAGGACAGCCCGGGGGGGACTCCTACGAGCAGTACTTC	CASSLGQPGGDSYEQYF
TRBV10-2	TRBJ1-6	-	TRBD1	TGCGCCAGCAGTGGGGGACAGGGGGTATTTTTCCGATCACCCCTCCACTTT	CASSGGQGVFFRSPLHF
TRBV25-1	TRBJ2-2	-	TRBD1	TGTGCCAGCAGACCGGCAGGGGGCACCGGGGAGCTGTTTTTT	CASRPAGGTGELFF
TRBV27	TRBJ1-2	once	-	TGTGCCAGCAGTTTTAGCAGGGACTATGGCTACACCTTC	CASSFSRDYGYTF
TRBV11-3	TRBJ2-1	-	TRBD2	TGTGCCAGCAGCTCGCAGAGAAGAGCGGGGAATGAGCAGTTCTTC	CASSSQRRAGNEQFF
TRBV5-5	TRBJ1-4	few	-	TGTGCCAGCAGCTTGTTAGCAGCAACTAATGAAAAACTGTTTTTT	CASSLLAATNEKLFF
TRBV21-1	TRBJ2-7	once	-	TGTGCCAGCAGCAAGCAACAGGGTGCGGAGCAGTACTTC	CASSKQQGAEQYF
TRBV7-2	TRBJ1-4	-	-	TGTGCCAGCAGGGGACAACCTAATGAAAAACTGTTTTTT	CASRGQPNEKLFF
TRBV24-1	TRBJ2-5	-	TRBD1	TGTGCCACCAGTGATCCCGGACAGGACTGGGAGACCCAGTACTTC	CATSDPGQDWETQYF
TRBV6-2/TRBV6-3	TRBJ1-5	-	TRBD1	TGTGCCAGCAGTTACTCGGGGACAGGGACTTATCAGCCCCAGCATTTT	CASSYSGTGTYQPQHF
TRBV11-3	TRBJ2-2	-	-	TGTGCCAGCAGGGCAACAGGGACCGGGGAGCTGTTTTTT	CASRATGTGELFF
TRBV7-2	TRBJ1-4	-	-	TGTGCCAGCAGCTCAAGCACAGGTCTTGGTGAAAAACTGTTTTTT	CASSSSTGLGEKLFF
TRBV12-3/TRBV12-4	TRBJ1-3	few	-	TGTGCCAGCAGTTCAGGTGCCCGGAACACCATATATTTT	CASSSGARNTIYF
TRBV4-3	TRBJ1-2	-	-	TGCGCCAGCAGCCAAGATTCCAGGGTGGGAGGCTACACCTTC	CASSQDSRVGGYTF
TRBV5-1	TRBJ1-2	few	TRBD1	TGCGCCAGCAGACAGGGGGAAGACTATGGCTACACCTTC	CASRQGEDYGYTF
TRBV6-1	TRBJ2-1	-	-	TGTGCCAGCAGTGAATCGTGGGGCCAGCCAAAGAATGAGCAGTTCTTC	CASSESWGQPKNEQFF
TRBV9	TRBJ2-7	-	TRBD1	TGTGCCAGCAGCGCGAGTGACAGGGCTTTCCACGAGCAGTACTTC	CASSASDRAFHEQYF
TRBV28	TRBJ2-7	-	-	TGTGCCAGCAGTCTGAACAGGGTAAGCTCCTACGAGCAGTACTTC	CASSLNRVSSYEQYF
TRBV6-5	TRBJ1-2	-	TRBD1	TGTGCCAGCAGGACAGGGTCATACATGGGCTACACCTTC	CASRTGSYMGYTF